The 9 T cell receptor beta chains reported below all come from one sample, sequenced in a study of control samples from healthy donors and cancer patients. The method was immunoSEQ multiplex PCR; TCRdb's version includes in-frame clones alone and lacks a portion of them. The data show fewer than 250,000 clones, about 90% seen once. What was sequenced was blood. The receptors come from a man younger than 40 in good health.

This chain links TRBV27 with TRBJ1-1; D remains unclear. CDR1 is MNHEY, CDR2 SMNVEV, per germline (reference sequence). The CDR3 contains 14 residues. V shed 0 bases and J shed 1 base, with 6 bases lying between them. For the CDR3, the DNA is TGTGCCAGCAGTTTATCTGGGGAGAACACTGAAGCTTTCTTT. It encodes CASSLSGENTEAFF.

The chain has TRBV9 and TRBJ1-2; D unresolved. Between the trimmed V and J ends, which lost 7 bases and 2 bases, there was a span of 18 bases. The CDR3 consists of 15 residues. Germline V lookup: CDR1 SGDLS, CDR2 YYNGEE. The CDR3 DNA reads TGTGCCAGCGGCCGGGAGCCTGCCAGAAACTATGGCTACACCTTC. It specifies CASGREPARNYGYTF.

The chain carries TRBV6-5 and TRBJ2-2, with D possibly being TRBD2 (6 bases). In germline, CDR1 is MNHEY, CDR2 SVGAGI. CDR3 length: 14 amino acids. Between the trimmed V and J ends, which lost 5 bases and 6 bases, there was a span of 13 bases. CDR3 protein: CASSLYTGAGELFF. Here the CDR3 DNA reads TGTGCCAGCAGTCTTTATACGGGGGCCGGGGAGCTGTTTTTT.

V is TRBV30 and J is TRBJ2-2; D might be TRBD1 (5 bases). The CDR3 is 15 amino acids. Trimming pared 2 bases from V and 5 bases from J, leaving 15 bases between. CDR1 is GTSNPN and CDR2 is SVGIG in the germline V gene (reference sequence). The chain's CDR3 is CAWSRTRQGTGELFF. CDR3 DNA: TGTGCCTGGAGTCGGACCCGCCAGGGTACCGGGGAGCTGTTTTTT.

The CDR3 spells CASSLTGGRNIQYF. As DNA, the CDR3 is TGTGCCAGCAGCCTAACGGGGGGCAGGAACATTCAGTACTTC. This chain links TRBV11-2 with TRBJ2-4; D possibly corresponds to TRBD2 (7 bases). The V gene lost 5 bases and the J gene lost 7 bases, with 15 bases spanning the gap. Germline V gives CDR1 SGHAT, CDR2 FQNNGV. This CDR3 spans 14 amino acids. The variable domain in full, with the rest retrieved from reference TRBV11-2 and TRBJ2-4, is EAGVAQSPRYKIIEKRQSVAFWCNPISGHATLYWYQQILGQGPKLLIQFQNNGVVDDSQLPKDRFSAERLKGVDSTLKIQPAKLEDSAVYLCASSLTGGRNIQYFGAGTRLSVL.

This clone appeared once. Other DNA sequences from this sample encode an identical CDR3 as well. The rearrangement joins TRBV7-3 to TRBJ1-1, with D possibly matching TRBD1 (5 bases). Germline CDR1 and CDR2: SGHTA and FQGTGA. The CDR3 extends over 13 amino acids. Trimming pared 5 bases from V and 1 base from J, leaving 8 bases between. In nucleotides, the CDR3 is TGTGCCAGCAGCCTCGGACAGAACACTGAAGCTTTCTTT. Translating gives CASSLGQNTEAFF.

The chain employs TRBV15 and TRBJ2-2; D may be TRBD1 or TRBD2 (5 bases each). CDR3 length: 17 residues. Germline lookup yields CDR1 LNHNV and CDR2 YYDKDF (reference sequence). V was pared by 0 bases and J by 6 bases, with 17 bases between. CDR3 DNA: TGTGCCACCAGCAGAGATCGGCCAGGGAGTTCAGCCGGGGAGCTGTTTTTT. Its protein is CATSRDRPGSSAGELFF.

As concerns this clone: Distinct nucleotide sequences in the sample also encode this CDR3. The rearrangement links TRBV6-1 to TRBJ1-2; TRBD1 aligns across 7 bases. Germline CDR1 and CDR2: MNHNS and SASEGT. V lost 0 bases and J lost 2; bases outside the gene matches: 0. This CDR3 contains 14 residues. This chain's CDR3 is CASSEAGGNYGYTF. The DNA of the CDR3 is TGTGCCAGCAGTGAAGCAGGGGGCAACTATGGCTACACCTTC.

CDR3 residues: CASSFLASTDTQYF. The CDR3 DNA follows: TGTGCCAGCAGCTTCCTAGCTAGCACAGATACGCAGTATTTT. The chain recombines TRBV7-2 with TRBJ2-3; the D gene is possibly TRBD2 (5 bases). CDR1 and CDR2 from the germline V gene are SGHTA and FQGNSA. CDR3 length: 14 residues. V lost 3 bases and J lost 0, with 7 bases in between.